The clone carrying this TCR beta chain appeared a few times. V dropped 5 bases and J dropped 11; count of bases not matched to a gene: 13. CDR1 SGHTA and CDR2 FQGNSA come from the germline V gene. This CDR3 is built from 16 residues. A second about 6 to 12 cycle PCR used barcoded and J-beta primers. In TCRdb, the 5' RACE reads were re-called with MiXCR into one record per CDR3 protein. The sample records fewer than 1 million distinct CDR3 sequences, 44% being singletons. This sample is drawn from a study of blood T cells in healthy people across ages. For the study at large: Template switching caught about one barcoded beta molecule for each two T cells.

The sequenced material came from blood. This TCR was recovered from a man in his fifties or sixties in good health. V is TRBV7-2 and J is TRBJ2-5; TRBD2 aligns across 14 bases. The CDR3 DNA reads as TGTGCCAGCAGCCCTGCTGGGACTAGCGGGGGATATGAGCAGTACTTC. Amino acid sequence: CASSPAGTSGGYEQYF.